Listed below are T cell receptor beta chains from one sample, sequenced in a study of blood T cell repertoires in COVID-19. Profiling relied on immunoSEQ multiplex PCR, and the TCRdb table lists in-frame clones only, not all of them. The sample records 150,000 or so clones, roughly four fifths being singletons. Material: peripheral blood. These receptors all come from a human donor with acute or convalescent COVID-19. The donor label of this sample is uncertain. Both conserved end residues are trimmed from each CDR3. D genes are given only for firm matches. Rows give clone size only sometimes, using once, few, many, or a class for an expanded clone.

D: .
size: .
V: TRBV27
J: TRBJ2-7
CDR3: ASVGQGSEQY

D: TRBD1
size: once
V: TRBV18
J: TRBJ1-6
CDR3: ASSPGTGVNSPLH

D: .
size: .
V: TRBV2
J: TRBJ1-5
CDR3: ASSAQGDQPQH

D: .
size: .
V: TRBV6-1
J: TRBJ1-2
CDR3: ASSEALQTGLYGYT

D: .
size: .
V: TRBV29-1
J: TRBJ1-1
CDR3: SVLRGNTEAF

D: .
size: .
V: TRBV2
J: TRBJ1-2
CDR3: ASSETTGGRTAWGYT

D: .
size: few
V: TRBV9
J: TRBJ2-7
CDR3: ASSVVNTGQQY

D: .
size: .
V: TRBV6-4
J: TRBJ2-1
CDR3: ASSVGRVNEQF

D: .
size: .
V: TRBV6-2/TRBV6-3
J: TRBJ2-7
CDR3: ASSYSGGVSYEQY

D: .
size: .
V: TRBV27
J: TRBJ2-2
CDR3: ASRGGLWTGELF

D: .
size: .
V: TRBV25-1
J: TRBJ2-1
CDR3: ASSELRQGYNEQF

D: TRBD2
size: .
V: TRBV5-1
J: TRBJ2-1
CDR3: ASSFSGGASYNEQF

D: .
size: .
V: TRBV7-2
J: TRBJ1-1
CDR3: ASSLVARGYTEAF

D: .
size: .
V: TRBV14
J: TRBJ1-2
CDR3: ASSRFRVGFDYGYT

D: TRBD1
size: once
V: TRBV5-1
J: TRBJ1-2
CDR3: ASSLVPGTGASGYT

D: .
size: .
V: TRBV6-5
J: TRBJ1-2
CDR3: ASSYFAGRGYGYT

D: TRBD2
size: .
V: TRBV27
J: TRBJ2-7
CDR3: ASTHREGKYEQY

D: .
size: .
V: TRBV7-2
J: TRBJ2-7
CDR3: ASSLQGGSYEQY

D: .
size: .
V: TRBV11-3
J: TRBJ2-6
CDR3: ASSFWLSGANVLT

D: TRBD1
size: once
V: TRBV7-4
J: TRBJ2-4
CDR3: ASSGQGACAKNIQY

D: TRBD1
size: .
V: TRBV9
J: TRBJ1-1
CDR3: ASSRGQGRSEAF

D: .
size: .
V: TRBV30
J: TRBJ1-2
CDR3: AWHRALLDGYT

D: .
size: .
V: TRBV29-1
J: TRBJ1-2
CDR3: SVEDMARRGYT

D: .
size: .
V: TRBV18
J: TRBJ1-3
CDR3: ASSPEERLSGNTIY

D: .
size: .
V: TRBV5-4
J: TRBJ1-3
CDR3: ASSSRLSGNTIY

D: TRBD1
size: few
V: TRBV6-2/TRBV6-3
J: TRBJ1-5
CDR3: ASSWFRGTGNQPQH

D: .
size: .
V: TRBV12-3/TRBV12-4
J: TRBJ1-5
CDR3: ASSFLGGQRH

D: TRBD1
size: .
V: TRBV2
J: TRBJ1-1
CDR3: ASRPGQGKGDTEAF

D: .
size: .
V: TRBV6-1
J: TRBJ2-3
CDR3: ASSDRRGSTDTQY

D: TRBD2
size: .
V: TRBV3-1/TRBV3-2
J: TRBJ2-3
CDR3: ASSWGGSTQY

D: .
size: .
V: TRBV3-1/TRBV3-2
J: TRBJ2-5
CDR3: ASSQDPAGAVETQY

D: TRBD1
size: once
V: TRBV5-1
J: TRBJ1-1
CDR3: ASSLAQGGNTEAF

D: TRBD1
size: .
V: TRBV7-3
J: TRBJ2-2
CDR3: ASRERTTGQGPGELF

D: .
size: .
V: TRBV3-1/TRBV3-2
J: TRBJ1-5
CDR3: ASSQGQGNQPQH

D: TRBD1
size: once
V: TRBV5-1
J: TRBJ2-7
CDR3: ASSPIFPGQGSSYEQY

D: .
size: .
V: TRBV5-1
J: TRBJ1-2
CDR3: ASSMDSNYGYT

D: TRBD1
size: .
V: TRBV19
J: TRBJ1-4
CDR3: ASSISPGQVNEKLF

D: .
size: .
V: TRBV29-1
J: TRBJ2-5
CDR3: SVEGRTEDWETQY

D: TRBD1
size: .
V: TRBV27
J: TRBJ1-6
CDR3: ASSSGTGFNSPLH

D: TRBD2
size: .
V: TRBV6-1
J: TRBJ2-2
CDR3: ASSEIRGGTGELF

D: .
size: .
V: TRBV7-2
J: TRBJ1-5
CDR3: ASSNTGPNQPQH